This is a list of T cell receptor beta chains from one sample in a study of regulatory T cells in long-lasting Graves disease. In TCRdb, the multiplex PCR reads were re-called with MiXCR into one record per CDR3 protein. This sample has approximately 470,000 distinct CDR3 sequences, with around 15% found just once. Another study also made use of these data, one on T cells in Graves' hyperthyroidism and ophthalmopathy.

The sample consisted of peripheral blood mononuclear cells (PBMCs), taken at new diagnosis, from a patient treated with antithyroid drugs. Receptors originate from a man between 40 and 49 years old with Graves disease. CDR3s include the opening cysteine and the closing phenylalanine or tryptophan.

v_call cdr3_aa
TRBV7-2 CASSQQARLNTGELFF
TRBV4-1 CASSQDPRVYEQYF
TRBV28 CASIQGGSYNEQFF
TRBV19 CASSRPGYYEQYF
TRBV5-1 CASSFEQGRRAETQYF
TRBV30 CAWSVSGRGETQYF
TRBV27 CASSPRTGADIQYF
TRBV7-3 CASSFAPMETQYF
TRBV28 CASSSGTLYEQYF
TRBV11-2 CASSLDWLNEQFF
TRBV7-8 CASSLGTTINPSSYNEQFF
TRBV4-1 CASSPDSLGETQYF
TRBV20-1 CSAPGRQETQYF
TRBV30 CAWRPLTTNTGELFF
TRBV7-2 CASSLQPSGTYEQYF
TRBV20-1 CSAQAPSGTYNEQFF
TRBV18 CASSPPGIAYEQYF
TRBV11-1 CASSLGAGGSYEQYF
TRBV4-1 CASSQVGARNTEAFF
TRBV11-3 CASSFGANTGELFF
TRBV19 CASQYWNPGQGRGYTF
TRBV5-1 CASSPGLAGATDTQYF
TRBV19 CASSIVRTGELFF